The 30 T cell receptor beta chains presented below share a single source sample, sequenced in a study of cytomegalovirus exposure and HLA in healthy donors. The PCR employed 60 Vbeta primers together with 13 Jbeta primers. Sequenced by immunoSEQ multiplex PCR; TCRdb stores in-frame clones only, minus some. The sample yields about 170,000 clones, around 86% seen once. The material sequenced was PBMCs. These TCRs come from a male donor in good health and CMV-seronegative.

The chain has TRBV9 and TRBJ1-3; perhaps TRBD1 as D (6 bases). Trimming took off 3 bases at V and 4 bases at J, with 14 bases between the two ends. This CDR3 region has 15 residues. CDR1 is SGDLS, CDR2 YYNGEE, per germline. The CDR3 is CASSADRQEGNTIYF. In DNA form, the CDR3 reads TGTGCCAGCAGCGCAGACCGACAGGAGGGAAACACCATATATTTT.

As DNA, the CDR3 is TGTGCCAGCAGCTTCCGGACAGGGGTAGAGACCCAGTACTTC. This codes for CASSFRTGVETQYF. The chain uses TRBV7-9 and TRBJ2-5, with TRBD1 matching over 9 bases. CDR3 length: 14 amino acids. Germline trimming cut 3 bases from V and 4 bases from J; bases unmatched to any gene: 3. Germline V gene sequence: CDR1 SEHNR, CDR2 FQNEAQ (reference sequence).

The chain links TRBV6-1 to TRBJ2-7; the D gene is possibly TRBD2 (7 bases). The CDR3 length is 15 residues. Trimming took off 5 bases at V and 7 bases at J, with 21 bases between the two ends. Per germline, CDR1 MNHNS and CDR2 SASEGT. The CDR3 nucleotides are TGTGCCAGCAGTAAGGGGGGGACCCCTAAGCCGGAGCAGTACTTC. Residues: CASSKGGTPKPEQYF.

This clone has more than one count but fewer than ten. This rearrangement joins TRBV11-2 to TRBJ2-3; TRBD1 agrees at 10 bases. This CDR3 comprises 16 residues. Germline trimming cut 5 bases from V and 2 bases from J; bases unmatched to any gene: 7. CDR1 and CDR2 (germline): SGHAT, FQNNGV. The CDR3 loop is CASSPPGQGNTDTQYF. CDR3 nucleotides: TGTGCCAGCAGCCCGCCGGGACAGGGGAACACAGATACGCAGTATTTT. Supplemented by reference TRBV11-2 and TRBJ2-3, the full variable domain reads EAGVAQSPRYKIIEKRQSVAFWCNPISGHATLYWYQQILGQGPKLLIQFQNNGVVDDSQLPKDRFSAERLKGVDSTLKIQPAKLEDSAVYLCASSPPGQGNTDTQYFGPGTRLTVL.

J is TRBJ1-3 and V is TRBV10-1, with D possibly being TRBD1 (6 bases). Germline V gene lookup returns CDR1 WNHNN and CDR2 SYGVQD (reference sequence). CDR3 length equals 14 residues. Trimming shortened V by 6 bases and J by 2 bases, and 11 bases separated the two germline ends. The CDR3 loop reads CASSNREAGNTIYF. The CDR3 nucleotides read TGCGCCAGCAGCAACAGGGAAGCTGGAAACACCATATATTTT.

This clone was seen more than once but under ten times. The V call is TRBV15, the J call TRBJ2-1; D is possibly TRBD2 (5 bases). The V gene's germline CDR1 is LNHNV and CDR2 YYDKDF (reference sequence). The CDR3 is made up of 15 amino acids. Trimming cost V 2 bases and J 6 bases, with 14 bases left between them. The CDR3 loop reads CATSRRRGIGNEQFF. The CDR3 DNA reads TGTGCCACCAGCAGACGACGGGGAATCGGCAATGAGCAGTTCTTC.

The gene calls are TRBV10-3 and TRBJ1-1; D may be TRBD1 (6 bases). CDR1 is ENHRY, CDR2 SYGVKD, per germline. Trimming took 6 bases from V and 1 from J, leaving 9 bases between them. The CDR3 is 13 amino acids. This CDR3 is CAIRLGQNTEAFF. The DNA for the CDR3 is TGTGCCATCAGGCTGGGACAGAACACTGAAGCTTTCTTT.

The chain has TRBV7-9 and TRBJ2-7; 7 bases align to TRBD1. V lost 5 bases and J lost 6; bases outside the gene matches: 13. CDR1 SEHNR and CDR2 FQNEAQ come from the germline V gene (reference sequence). This CDR3 comprises 15 residues. CDR3 sequence reads: CASSPVRGTLGEQYF. The CDR3 nucleotides read TGTGCCAGCAGCCCAGTCAGGGGGACCCTTGGCGAGCAGTACTTC.

The chain couples TRBV6-1 to TRBJ1-2; D is undetermined. The CDR3 is made up of 13 amino acids. The V and J ends lost 6 bases and 4 bases respectively, with 12 bases between them. Per the germline V gene, CDR1 is MNHNS and CDR2 is SASEGT. The CDR3 reads CASSPLAGYGYTF. The CDR3 DNA follows: TGTGCCAGCAGCCCCCTCGCAGGCTATGGCTACACCTTC.

This clone was counted between two and nine times. The V call is TRBV6-5, the J call TRBJ2-3; D may correspond to TRBD1 or TRBD2 (7 bases each). This CDR3 is built from 12 residues. Trimming removed 10 bases from V and 4 bases from J, with 12 bases in between. Looked up from germline, CDR1 is MNHEY and CDR2 is SVGAGI. CDR3 in amino acids: CATRGGADTQYF. As DNA, the CDR3 is TGTGCCACCAGGGGGGGTGCAGATACGCAGTATTTT.

The V and J genes are TRBV19 and TRBJ2-7; TRBD1 aligns across 10 bases. Germline-derived CDR1 and CDR2 are LNHDA and SQIVND (reference sequence). Trimming cost V 3 bases and J 1 base; bases outside gene matches: 3. The CDR3 is 15 residues long. The DNA of the CDR3 is TGTGCCAGTAGTATGTGGGGACAGGGGTCCTACGAGCAGTACTTC. This encodes CASSMWGQGSYEQYF.

The table lists this clone with a count of one. CDR3 bases: TGTGCCAGCAGCTTGGTTAGCGGTTCCTACGAGCAGTACTTC. Translation: CASSLVSGSYEQYF. This chain links TRBV5-4 with TRBJ2-7; possible D gene TRBD2, 6 bases. The CDR3 sequence is 14 residues long. V lost 0 bases to trimming and J lost 1 base, with 8 bases between them. Germline-derived CDR1 and CDR2 are SGHNT and YYREEE (reference sequence).

The chain employs TRBV7-2 and TRBJ1-6; the D gene is possibly TRBD1 (6 bases). The CDR3 covers 15 residues. Trimming pared 3 bases from V and 9 bases from J, leaving 15 bases between. Germline lookup yields CDR1 SGHTA and CDR2 FQGNSA. The CDR3 spells CASSFITGLVSPLHF. The CDR3 DNA reads TGTGCCAGCAGCTTTATTACAGGGTTGGTTTCACCCCTCCACTTT.

The rearrangement links TRBV5-1 to TRBJ2-1; maybe TRBD2 (5 bases). V was cut by 1 base and J by 6 bases, with 14 bases left in between. Germline CDR1 reads SGHRS; CDR2 reads YFSETQ. There are 15 residues in the CDR3. In nucleotides, the CDR3 is TGCGCCAGCAGCTTGCAAGTTACCCGGGGCAATGAGCAGTTCTTC. Translated, it gives CASSLQVTRGNEQFF.

V usage is TRBV5-1 and J usage is TRBJ2-2; perhaps TRBD1 as D (5 bases). Germline assignment: CDR1 SGHRS and CDR2 YFSETQ. This CDR3 has 15 amino acids. Trimming shortened V by 4 bases and J by 3 bases, and 13 bases separated the two germline ends. The CDR3 DNA sequence: TGCGCCAGCAGCCAAGGGGATTCGGACACCGGGGAGCTGTTTTTT. This gives the protein CASSQGDSDTGELFF.

The chain combines TRBV30 with TRBJ2-3; 14 bases align to TRBD2. The V gene's germline CDR1 is GTSNPN and CDR2 SVGIG (reference sequence). Trimming took 4 bases from V and 4 from J; bases not matched to a gene: 7. The CDR3 has 16 residues. CDR3 sequence: CAWTEGLAGGSDTQYF. The CDR3 DNA follows: TGTGCCTGGACCGAAGGACTAGCGGGGGGCTCAGATACGCAGTATTTT.

V is TRBV5-1 and J is TRBJ2-7; possible D gene TRBD1, 6 bases. Trimming stripped 4 bases from V and 3 bases from J, with 8 bases between. CDR1 SGHRS and CDR2 YFSETQ come from the germline V gene. CDR3 length: 12 residues. The CDR3 nucleotides are TGCGCCAGCAGCCCGGACAGCTACGAGCAGTACTTC. Residues: CASSPDSYEQYF. The whole variable domain, remainder taken from reference TRBV5-1 and TRBJ2-7, is KAGVTQTPRYLIKTRGQQVTLSCSPISGHRSVSWYQQTPGQGLQFLFEYFSETQRNKGNFPGRFSGRQFSNSRSEMNVSTLELGDSALYLCASSPDSYEQYFGPGTRLTVT.

This sequence joins TRBV14 and TRBJ1-6; possible D gene TRBD1, 6 bases. The CDR3 has 14 residues. Germline V lookup: CDR1 SGHDN, CDR2 FVKESK. Trimming shortened V by 4 bases and J by 15 bases, and 19 bases separated the two germline ends. For the CDR3, the DNA is TGTGCCAGCAGCCTAGGGGGGGCACCTCTCCTCCTCCACTTT. Amino acids: CASSLGGAPLLLHF.

CDR3 in DNA: TGTGCCAGCAGCCAAGATTGGGCAGGGGGAAGGGGTGAGCAGTTCTTC. This encodes CASSQDWAGGRGEQFF. The V and J genes are TRBV4-2 and TRBJ2-1, with 7 bases lining up with TRBD1. In germline, CDR1 is LGHNA, CDR2 YNFKEQ. Germline trimming cut 0 bases from V and 9 bases from J; bases unmatched to any gene: 11. The length of the CDR3 is 16 residues.

Of note for this clone: Germline and junction disagree at one end, which may indicate a read error. CDR3: CASTYSYNQPQHF. The CDR3 coding sequence is TGTGCCAGCACTTACAGCTACAATCAGCCCCAGCATTTT. This sequence joins TRBV6-6 and TRBJ1-5; D ambiguous. The CDR3 covers 13 residues. Germline V gene sequence: CDR1 MNHNY, CDR2 SVGAGI (reference sequence).

V gene TRBV9 combines with J gene TRBJ1-1; TRBD1 is a possible D gene (6 bases). CDR1 SGDLS and CDR2 YYNGEE come from the germline V gene. V dropped 4 bases and J dropped 11 bases, with 18 bases sitting between them. The CDR3 extends over 13 amino acids. In DNA form, the CDR3 reads TGTGCCAGCAGCCTACAGGGCGAGGATAAGGCTTTCTTT. Amino acid sequence: CASSLQGEDKAFF.

This clone was detected only a few times. The V call is TRBV11-3, the J call TRBJ2-1, with 14 positions matching TRBD2. Germline V gives CDR1 SGHNT, CDR2 YENEEA. The CDR3 runs to 16 residues. The trim removed 1 base at V and 5 bases at J, leaving 1 base unmatched. This chain's CDR3 is CASSLGTSGGNNEQFF. CDR3 DNA: TGTGCCAGCAGCTTAGGGACTAGCGGGGGGAACAATGAGCAGTTCTTC.

In its sample, this clone was seen a few times. An end of the junction differs from the germline gene, which may be a read error. The chain uses TRBV7-9 and TRBJ1-4; D possibly corresponds to TRBD1 (5 bases). CDR1 is SEHNR, CDR2 FQNEAQ, per germline (reference sequence). The CDR3 consists of 15 residues. The CDR3 DNA sequence: TGTTCCAGCAGCTTAGTAGGGGCAACTAATGAAAAACTGTTTTTT. This translates into CSSSLVGATNEKLFF.

This chain links TRBV7-9 with TRBJ2-5, with 9 nucleotides matching TRBD1. After removal of 5 bases from V and 4 bases from J, the junction contained 5 bases not matched to a gene. The germline V gene encodes CDR1 SEHNR and CDR2 FQNEAQ (reference sequence). CDR3 size: 14 residues. For the CDR3, the DNA is TGTGCCAGCAGCCCCAGACAGGGGGGAGAGACCCAGTACTTC. It translates to CASSPRQGGETQYF.

This clone was seen just once. The J gene is TRBJ1-2, the V gene TRBV4-1; 7 bases match TRBD1. The germline gives CDR1 MGHRA, CDR2 YSYEKL. V was pared by 1 base and J by 5 bases, with 10 bases of the junction left unmatched. The CDR3 contains 16 residues. The DNA for the CDR3 is TGCGCCAGCAGCCAAGGACAGGGAAGATGGGGTTATGGCTACACCTTC. It specifies CASSQGQGRWGYGYTF.

The CDR3 here is CASSGGDYMYTQYF. Here the CDR3 DNA reads TGTGCCAGCAGCGGGGGGGATTATATGTATACGCAGTATTTT. The chain uses TRBV9 and TRBJ2-3; TRBD2 is a possible D gene (6 bases). CDR1 is SGDLS, CDR2 YYNGEE, per germline. V was cut by 3 bases and J by 7 bases, with 15 bases left in between. The CDR3 is 14 amino acids.

The V call is TRBV15, the J call TRBJ2-7, with 7 bases fitting TRBD1. Per the germline V gene, CDR1 is LNHNV and CDR2 is YYDKDF (reference sequence). This CDR3 comprises 15 residues. V shed 1 base, J shed 1 base, and the junction held 4 bases outside the gene matches. The CDR3 loop reads CATSRVGQLSYEQYF. DNA of the CDR3: TGTGCCACCAGCAGAGTGGGACAGCTTTCCTACGAGCAGTACTTC.

The chain links TRBV18 to TRBJ1-6, with D perhaps matching TRBD1 (6 bases). CDR1 KGHSH and CDR2 LQKENI come from the germline V gene. The CDR3 extends over 15 amino acids. The V and J ends lost 3 bases and 7 bases respectively, with 13 bases between them. CDR3 amino acids: CASSPLGQKNSPLHF. In DNA form, the CDR3 reads TGTGCCAGCTCACCCCTTGGACAGAAAAATTCACCCCTCCACTTT.

The chain employs TRBV11-2 and TRBJ1-1; the D gene is possibly TRBD1 (5 bases). The CDR3 sequence is 14 residues long. With 6 bases removed from V and 4 bases from J, the gap between germline ends came to 15 bases. Germline CDR1 is SGHAT and CDR2 is FQNNGV. CDR3 nucleotide sequence: TGTGCCAGCAGGGAAATAAGGGGAGGCACTGAAGCTTTCTTT. Translation: CASREIRGGTEAFF.

This clone was seen a few times. V gene TRBV28 combines with J gene TRBJ1-4, with 8 nucleotides matching TRBD1. There are 15 residues in the CDR3. CDR1 and CDR2 from the germline V gene are MDHEN and SYDVKM. Germline trimming cut 6 bases from V and 0 bases from J; bases unmatched to any gene: 3. The CDR3 region has the DNA TGTGCCAGCAGGGTACAGGGGGCAACTAATGAAAAACTGTTTTTT. Protein product: CASRVQGATNEKLFF. Full variable domain (missing parts from reference TRBV28 and TRBJ1-4): DVKVTQSSRYLVKRTGEKVFLECVQDMDHENMFWYRQDPGLGLRLIYFSYDVKMKEKGDIPEGYSVSREKKERFSLILESASTNQTSMYLCASRVQGATNEKLFFGSGTQLSVL.